The TCR beta chain under discussion was sequenced for a study of OX40 agonist ivuxolimab in advanced cancers. Turning to the study itself: Patients received ivuxolimab, an intravenous treatment, every 2 weeks at 0.01 to 10 mg/kg. Aged about 23 to 80 with a mean of roughly 65 years, they were 82.7% male. Study-wide results and limits: Expansion of clones was among the lowest in partial responders at 0.1-3.0 mg/kg. In the 0.1 to 3.0 mg/kg range, CD4+ and CD8+ blood T cells had expanded clonally by week 6.

Data came from immunoSEQ multiplex PCR; TCRdb stores just in-frame clones and leaves some out. The repertoire holds 87,000 or so clones, with about 85% as singletons. This CDR3 contains 16 residues. V lost 1 base and J lost 6, with 16 bases in between. The germline gives CDR1 MNHNS, CDR2 SASEGT. Comments on this clone: Its cognate antigen is unknown.

The rearrangement joins TRBV6-1 to TRBJ2-1, with D unclear. The receptor was derived from an adult with an advanced solid tumor such as melanoma, head and neck, liver or kidney cancer. Sequenced here: CD4+ or CD8+ T cells sorted from blood, sampled in a trial of the OX40 agonist ivuxolimab. CDR3 DNA sequence: TGTGCCAGCAGTGAAGTGTTAAGTGCGCCTTTCAATGAGCAGTTCTTC. Translation: CASSEVLSAPFNEQFF.